This T cell receptor (beta chain) is drawn from a study of blood T cells in healthy people across ages. Peripheral blood was drawn, roughly 10 milliliters per donor. Trimming took 7 bases from V and 1 from J, leaving 16 bases between them. Germline-derived CDR1 and CDR2 are ENHRY and SYGVKD. CDR3 length: 15 amino acids. A sample-barcoded 5' primer and a J-beta primer mix were used in a second PCR of roughly 7 to 12 cycles. TCRdb used MiXCR to reprocess the 5' RACE reads, holding one entry per CDR3 protein. Of under 1,000,000 distinct CDR3 sequences listed, around 36% are singletons. The material sequenced was blood. This chain joins TRBV10-3 and TRBJ1-1; a weak D match, TRBD1 (6 bases). This clonotype was obtained from a young man in good health. DNA for the CDR3: TGTGCCATCACTCGGGACATTACTTCGAACACTGAAGCTTTCTTT. This encodes CAITRDITSNTEAFF.